This TCR beta chain derives from a study of T cells expressing NK-cell markers. Findings and limits, study-wide: The same clonotypes also predominated in the CD3+CD56-NKG2C+ fraction of a few donors. In roughly 6 donors, dominant CD3+CD56+NKG2C+ clones formed roughly 1.0-7.5% of CD8+ cells.

For this clonotype: Antigen unknown.

TCRdb reanalyzed the 5' RACE reads, giving one entry per CDR3 protein sequence and no DNA. Its table records approximately 170,000 distinct CDR3 sequences. Germline values: CDR1 MNHEY, CDR2 SVGAGI. There are 15 residues in the CDR3. The clonotype originates from a man aged 18 to 69 in good health. The sequencing sample was made of blood T cells: a sorted CD56 or NKG2C T cell subset, CD4+ or CD8+ T cells, or bulk PBMC T cells (not recorded which). This chain links TRBV6-5 with TRBJ2-2. CDR3 sequence: CASSSRTVTPGELFF.